These T cell receptor beta chains were read from a single sample in a study of shared clonotypes between healthy human individuals. Data came from immunoSEQ multiplex PCR; TCRdb stores just in-frame clones and leaves some out. The sample has approximately 2,200,000 clones, about 93% seen once. Material for sequencing was naive CD8+ T cells from PBMCs. The receptors here all came from a man younger than 35 in good health. Some clones in this sample may be carry-over from other donors' samples. Each CDR3 is given with its conserved first and last residue. D genes are given only for firm matches. A row's size may be missing; if present it is once, few, many or a size class.

v_call,d_call,j_call,clone_size,cdr3_aa,cdr3_nt
TRBV6-1,.,TRBJ1-3,.,CASSGSQAGSGNTIYF,TGTGCCAGCAGTGGGTCACAGGCGGGCTCTGGAAACACCATATATTTT
TRBV15,.,TRBJ2-3,.,CATSRVEAGADTQYF,TGTGCCACCAGCAGAGTAGAGGCGGGTGCAGATACGCAGTATTTT
TRBV27,.,TRBJ1-5,.,CASSPLGGNQPQHF,TGTGCCAGCAGTCCGCTAGGAGGCAATCAGCCCCAGCATTTT
TRBV9,TRBD1,TRBJ1-1,.,CASSVQGQSNTEAFF,TGTGCCAGCAGCGTCCAGGGACAGAGTAACACTGAAGCTTTCTTT
TRBV6-5,TRBD1,TRBJ2-5,.,CASKHRGHQETQYF,TGTGCCAGCAAGCACAGGGGGCACCAAGAGACCCAGTACTTC
TRBV5-4,.,TRBJ2-5,.,CASSSRTEETQYF,TGTGCCAGCAGCTCGAGGACCGAAGAGACCCAGTACTTC
TRBV10-1,.,TRBJ1-1,.,CASSYSMNTEAFF,TGCGCCAGCAGTTACAGCATGAACACTGAAGCTTTCTTT
TRBV28,.,TRBJ2-7,.,CASSLDAYRRDSSYEQYF,TGTGCCAGCAGTTTGGACGCATATCGGCGGGACTCCTCCTACGAGCAGTACTTC
TRBV27,.,TRBJ2-7,.,CASSLKSSYEQYF,TGTGCCAGCAGTTTGAAGAGCTCCTACGAGCAGTACTTC
TRBV7-5,.,TRBJ2-4,.,CVRLAGTAPSGSKNIQYF,TGTGTCAGATTAGCGGGGACAGCTCCTTCGGGATCCAAAAACATTCAGTACTTC
TRBV5-4,.,TRBJ1-2,.,CASSLDFGSETYGYTF,TGTGCCAGCAGCTTGGATTTTGGATCCGAAACCTATGGCTACACCTTC
TRBV27,TRBD2,TRBJ2-3,.,CASSDPGGTSLTSGSYTDTQYF,TGTGCCAGCAGTGACCCCGGCGGGACAAGCCTCACTAGCGGGAGTTACACAGATACGCAGTATTTT
TRBV28,.,TRBJ2-7,.,CASSPLDGLSDEQYF,TGTGCCAGCAGTCCTCTGGACGGACTGAGTGACGAGCAGTACTTC
TRBV9,.,TRBJ2-5,.,CASRSGDSFQETQYF,TGTGCCAGCAGATCAGGGGACTCCTTTCAAGAGACCCAGTACTTC
TRBV11-1,.,TRBJ2-1,.,CASSSRSGAFSYNEQFF,TGTGCCAGCAGCTCCAGGTCGGGGGCGTTCTCCTACAATGAGCAGTTCTTC
TRBV11-2,TRBD2,TRBJ2-1,.,CASSGSGGYNEQFF,TGTGCCAGCAGCGGTAGCGGGGGGTACAATGAGCAGTTCTTC
TRBV29-1,TRBD1,TRBJ2-7,.,CSVGSGQAPWQYF,TGCAGCGTTGGTTCCGGACAGGCCCCGTGGCAGTACTTC
TRBV28,.,TRBJ2-7,.,CASSLRSYEQYF,TGTGCCAGCAGTTTAAGAAGTTACGAGCAGTACTTC
TRBV7-8,.,TRBJ2-7,.,CASSLVLVGEQYF,TGTGCCAGCAGCTTAGTTCTAGTAGGGGAGCAGTACTTC
TRBV6-1,.,TRBJ1-2,once,CASNPWEGLIGYTF,TGTGCCAGCAACCCCTGGGAAGGACTAATCGGCTACACCTTC
TRBV29-1,.,TRBJ2-3,.,CSGRDRTGDTQYF,TGCAGCGGGAGGGACAGAACGGGGGATACGCAGTATTTT
TRBV27,TRBD1,TRBJ1-1,.,CASSLRDRGWTEAFF,TGTGCCAGCAGTTTACGGGACAGGGGGTGGACTGAAGCTTTCTTT
TRBV4-3,.,TRBJ1-1,.,CASSPGLDTEAFF,TGCGCCAGCAGCCCAGGCTTGGACACTGAAGCTTTCTTT
TRBV6-5,.,TRBJ2-3,.,CASSSGSSSTDTQYF,TGTGCCAGCAGTTCGGGATCCTCTAGCACAGATACGCAGTATTTT
TRBV11-2,.,TRBJ2-7,.,CASSNRDMTFYEQYF,TGTGCCAGCAGCAACCGGGACATGACCTTCTACGAGCAGTACTTC
TRBV10-2,TRBD1,TRBJ1-2,.,CASRDRGPNYGYTF,TGCGCCAGCAGAGACAGGGGCCCTAACTATGGCTACACCTTC
TRBV11-2,.,TRBJ2-7,once,CASSLGEGSGLQYF,TGTGCCAGCAGCTTGGGGGAAGGTAGTGGGTTGCAGTACTTC
TRBV9,.,TRBJ2-7,.,CASSSGTYEQYF,TGTGCCAGCAGCTCGGGTACCTACGAGCAGTACTTC
TRBV29-1,TRBD1,TRBJ2-7,.,CSAAGGFYEQYF,TGCAGCGCAGCAGGGGGTTTCTACGAGCAGTACTTC
TRBV4-1,.,TRBJ2-5,.,CASSQGDSRQETQYF,TGCGCCAGCAGCCAAGGGGACTCCAGACAAGAGACCCAGTACTTC
TRBV7-6,.,TRBJ2-1,.,CASSLTGAYNEQFF,TGTGCCAGCAGCTTGACGGGTGCCTACAATGAGCAGTTCTTC
TRBV28,.,TRBJ2-3,.,CASSPRRHDSTDTQYF,TGTGCCAGCAGTCCCAGACGACACGATAGCACAGATACGCAGTATTTT
TRBV5-1,TRBD1,TRBJ1-1,.,CASSYDRAAHTEAFF,TGCGCCAGCAGCTATGACAGGGCTGCGCACACTGAAGCTTTCTTT
TRBV9,.,TRBJ2-7,.,CASSADTFSYEQYF,TGTGCCAGCAGCGCAGATACTTTTTCCTACGAGCAGTACTTC
TRBV7-9,TRBD2,TRBJ2-1,.,CASRGLAGPGSNEQFF,TGTGCCAGCAGAGGACTAGCGGGACCAGGGTCCAATGAGCAGTTCTTC
TRBV30,.,TRBJ2-7,.,CAWSPRYSYEQYF,TGTGCCTGGAGTCCACGGTATTCCTACGAGCAGTACTTC
TRBV29-1,.,TRBJ2-7,.,CSVETGPYEQYF,TGCAGCGTTGAGACAGGCCCCTACGAGCAGTACTTC
TRBV13,.,TRBJ2-3,.,CASSLRTSTDTQYF,TGTGCCAGCAGCCTTAGGACTAGCACAGATACGCAGTATTTT
TRBV25-1,TRBD1,TRBJ1-1,once,CASSDGRQGAAEAFF,TGTGCCAGCAGTGATGGGAGACAGGGGGCCGCTGAAGCTTTCTTT
TRBV5-1,TRBD2,TRBJ2-7,once,CASSLKRGTRSQDYEQYF,TGCGCCAGCAGCTTGAAACGGGGGACTAGAAGTCAAGACTACGAGCAGTACTTC
TRBV5-6,.,TRBJ2-1,.,CASSLGRRGNEQFF,TGTGCCAGCAGCTTGGGGCGGAGAGGCAATGAGCAGTTCTTC
TRBV13,TRBD2,TRBJ2-1,.,CASSLGTGGPYNEQFF,TGTGCCAGCAGCTTGGGTACGGGAGGTCCATACAATGAGCAGTTCTTC
TRBV10-3,TRBD1,TRBJ2-1,.,CATRPGDRAGYNEQFF,TGTGCCACCAGACCCGGGGACAGGGCGGGCTACAATGAGCAGTTCTTC
TRBV11-3,TRBD2,TRBJ2-1,.,CASSPPGLAGPYNEQFF,TGTGCCAGCAGCCCCCCGGGACTAGCGGGACCTTACAATGAGCAGTTCTTC
TRBV7-2,TRBD1,TRBJ1-2,.,CASSFPPPQGAKGYTF,TGTGCCAGCAGCTTCCCCCCCCCACAGGGGGCGAAGGGCTACACCTTC
TRBV28,TRBD1,TRBJ2-1,.,CASSPGTGFYNEQFF,TGTGCCAGCAGTCCGGGGACAGGCTTCTACAATGAGCAGTTCTTC
TRBV7-9,.,TRBJ2-1,.,CASSLALQGQAYNEQFF,TGTGCCAGCAGCTTAGCCCTCCAGGGCCAGGCCTACAATGAGCAGTTCTTC
TRBV5-4,.,TRBJ1-2,.,CASSRDRANYGYTF,TGTGCCAGCAGCCGCGACAGAGCTAACTATGGCTACACCTTC
TRBV6-5,.,TRBJ2-7,.,CASSWTVSSYEQYF,TGTGCCAGCAGCTGGACGGTCAGCTCCTACGAGCAGTACTTC
TRBV19,.,TRBJ1-1,few,CASSIARRANTEAFF,TGTGCCAGTAGTATTGCCCGAAGGGCCAACACTGAAGCTTTCTTT